This paragraph reports one T cell receptor (beta chain). The antigen is not known. The CDR3 covers 13 residues. The V end lost 2 bases, the J end lost 8 bases, and 12 bases lay between the germline ends. The data stem from a study of metastatic and nonmetastatic thyroid tumors. Study-wide context: Samples came from malignant and benign thyroid patients, and repertoires were compared across blood and tumor or nodule tissue. Whole-study findings and limits: Patients with malignant thyroid tumors reportedly had significantly higher TCR beta diversity than those with benign nodules, in blood and tumor.

In the authors' methods: It was from CDR3 differences across clinicopathological groups that a distant-metastasis classifier for papillary thyroid cancer was built. TCRdb ran MiXCR on the PCR reads. What appears here as the V and J calls and clone size reflects TCRdb's work, not the paper's. The sample contains around 50,000 clones, 25% to 35% of which appear only once. Patients had received no treatment of any kind before thyroid surgery. Sequencing used blood. This TCR came from a female donor with papillary thyroid cancer or a benign thyroid nodule (not recorded which). Some clones in this sample may be carry-over from other donors' samples. J is TRBJ1-2 and V is TRBV12-3 or TRBV12-4; D gene ambiguous. CDR3 amino acids: CASSLRATAGYTF. CDR3 DNA: TGTGCCAGCAGTTTAAGGGCGACCGCGGGCTACACCTTC.